One sample yielded the 21 T cell receptor beta chains listed below, sequenced in a study of monozygotic twins with inflammatory bowel disease. From its re-call of the 5' RACE reads, TCRdb lists each CDR3 protein once, without DNA. The listing contains fewer than 550,000 distinct CDR3 sequences. Sequenced: blood. The receptor source for this set is a human donor with ulcerative colitis or Crohn's disease, or a healthy co-twin of an affected twin (not recorded which).

The chain has TRBV28 and TRBJ1-2; lacking DNA, the TRBD1 call made by TCRdb goes unchecked. Germline CDR1 MDHEN, CDR2 SYDVKM. The CDR3 sequence is 15 residues long. CDR3 residues: CASSLGDRGTHGYTF.

The chain links TRBV5-1 to TRBJ2-1; without DNA, the TCRdb call of TRBD2 cannot be checked. This CDR3 region has 14 residues. Germline CDR1 is SGHRS and CDR2 is YFSETQ. The CDR3 region is CASSLGTSGGEQFF.

V usage is TRBV6-2 or TRBV6-3 and J usage is TRBJ2-7. The germline gives CDR1 MNHEY, CDR2 SVGEGT. This CDR3 comprises 12 residues. The CDR3 region is CASSFGFYEQYF.

The rearrangement uses TRBV28 and TRBJ1-6; no DNA is available, so the TRBD1 call from TCRdb remains unchecked. The CDR3 consists of 15 residues. Looked up from germline, CDR1 is MDHEN and CDR2 is SYDVKM. The CDR3 region is CASSLSRGAVSPLHF.

This chain joins TRBV7-2 and TRBJ1-1; TCRdb's D call of TRBD1 is untestable without DNA. The V gene's germline CDR1 is SGHTA and CDR2 FQGNSA. There are 15 residues in the CDR3. The CDR3 is CASSSQGTPAAEAFF.

The chain has TRBV20-1 and TRBJ2-7. The CDR3 is made up of 14 amino acids. The germline CDR1 and CDR2 sequences are DFQATT and SNEGSKA (reference sequence). This chain's CDR3 is CSARDAASIHEQYF.

The J gene is TRBJ1-1, the V gene TRBV7-2; TCRdb selects TRBD1, and the lack of DNA leaves this call unchecked. From germline, CDR1 is SGHTA and CDR2 FQGNSA. There are 17 residues in the CDR3. CDR3: CASSLVGTGVEYTEAFF.

The chain recombines TRBV12-3 or TRBV12-4 with TRBJ1-2; the D call of TRBD1 rests on TCRdb alone, since no DNA is present to check it. The CDR3 totals 16 residues. CDR3 residues: CASSLDYRGRNYGYTF.

The V call is TRBV20-1, the J call TRBJ2-1; no DNA is available, so the TRBD2 call from TCRdb remains unchecked. The CDR3 covers 11 residues. Germline values: CDR1 DFQATT, CDR2 SNEGSKA (reference sequence). The CDR3: CSALVVPEQFF.

This chain connects TRBV29-1 to TRBJ2-2; the TRBD1 assignment by TCRdb is unverifiable without DNA. The CDR3 is made up of 14 amino acids. Per germline, CDR1 SQVTM and CDR2 ANQGSEA. The CDR3 sequence: CSVDGQGAPGELFF.

J is TRBJ2-1 and V is TRBV19; lacking DNA, the TRBD1 call made by TCRdb goes unchecked. The CDR3 has 13 amino acids. Germline V lookup: CDR1 LNHDA, CDR2 SQIVND (reference sequence). The CDR3 is CASSITQGREQFF.

The chain joins TRBV3-1 to TRBJ1-1; TCRdb returns TRBD1, unconfirmable since there is no DNA. Germline V lookup: CDR1 LGHDT, CDR2 YNNKEL (reference sequence). The length of the CDR3 is 14 residues. CDR3 region: CASSSMQGQGEAFF. Together with reference TRBV3-1 and TRBJ1-1, the CDR3 gives the full variable domain: DTAVSQTPKYLVTQMGNDKSIKCEQNLGHDTMYWYKQDSKKFLKIMFSYNNKELIINETVPNRFSPKSPDKAHLNLHINSLELGDSAVYFCASSSMQGQGEAFFGQGTRLTVV.

The chain joins TRBV7-8 to TRBJ1-5; TCRdb names TRBD1, which stays unverified in the absence of DNA. The CDR3 has 15 residues. CDR1 is SGHVS and CDR2 is FQNEAQ in the germline V gene. The CDR3 loop is CASSLLGIGKQPQHF.

V usage is TRBV11-3 and J usage is TRBJ2-1. The length of the CDR3 is 12 residues. Germline V CDR1 and CDR2: SGHNT, YENEEA. This CDR3 is CASSALTGEQFF.

The chain links TRBV5-5 to TRBJ2-3; checking the TCRdb D call of TRBD1 is not possible without DNA. CDR3 length: 16 residues. Germline CDR1 is SGHKS and CDR2 is YYEKEE (reference sequence). The CDR3 reads CASSWDRTSEGDTQYF.

The gene calls are TRBV20-1 and TRBJ1-5; the TCRdb D gene call, TRBD1, has no DNA to confirm it. CDR1 DFQATT and CDR2 SNEGSKA come from the germline V gene (reference sequence). This CDR3 has 14 amino acids. The CDR3: CSARALNSNQPQHF.

The CDR3 loop reads CAWSYSDNQPQHF. The chain links TRBV30 to TRBJ1-5. The CDR3 contains 13 residues. Germline assignment: CDR1 GTSNPN and CDR2 SVGIG (reference sequence).

The chain couples TRBV25-1 to TRBJ2-1. The CDR3 loop spans 13 amino acids. Per the germline V gene, CDR1 is MGHDK and CDR2 is SYGVNS. The CDR3 loop is CASSRPARNEQFF.

CDR3 amino acids: CATSDPIERDTQYF. V usage is TRBV24-1 and J usage is TRBJ2-3. The CDR3 spans 14 residues. Germline CDR1 is KGHDR and CDR2 is SFDVKD.

The chain carries TRBV20-1 and TRBJ2-2; the TCRdb D gene call, TRBD2, has no DNA to confirm it. CDR3 length: 16 residues. Germline loops: CDR1 DFQATT, CDR2 SNEGSKA (reference sequence). This CDR3 is CSAKGLASGATGELFF.

The chain recombines TRBV12-3 or TRBV12-4 with TRBJ2-1; TCRdb reports TRBD2, a call that lacks DNA to check it against. The CDR3 runs 14 residues. CDR3 sequence: CATTTSGRENEQFF.